What follows are 16 T cell receptor beta chains derived from one specimen sequenced in a study of T-cell memory formation after mild COVID-19. Each CDR3 protein gets one entry after TCRdb re-called the 5' RACE reads with MiXCR. This table holds 95,000 to 110,000 distinct CDR3 sequences, about an eighth found once. Sequencing was done on a sample of PBMCs or a T cell subset sorted from them (not recorded which). The receptor set was obtained from a man younger than 35 who had mild COVID-19 (a few samples of this study predate the infection). Cell type and time point are not known.

The genes are TRBV2 and TRBJ2-7; 9 nucleotides align to TRBD2. Germline V gene sequence: CDR1 SNHLY, CDR2 FYNNEI. V gave up 4 bases and J gave up 0 bases; unmatched junction bases: 1. The length of the CDR3 is 14 residues. The CDR3 DNA follows: TGTGCCAGCAGTGTAGCGGGGGACTCCTACGAGCAGTACTTC. Translation: CASSVAGDSYEQYF.

The CDR3 here is CASSQGQGGYYGYTF. CDR3 nucleotide sequence: TGTGCCAGCAGCCAGGGACAGGGTGGTTACTATGGCTACACCTTC. The chain employs TRBV7-2 and TRBJ1-2, with TRBD1 matching 9 bases. The J segment lost 3 bases and the V segment lost 5 bases, leaving 7 bases of the junction unmatched. CDR1 and CDR2 (germline): SGHTA, FQGNSA. The CDR3 consists of 15 residues.

This clonotype was counted many times. The chain carries TRBV5-5 and TRBJ2-1; 10 bases are a match to TRBD1. The V and J ends lost 4 bases and 5 bases, in that order; junction bases with no gene match: 6. Germline V gene sequence: CDR1 SGHKS, CDR2 YYEKEE (reference sequence). There are 15 residues in the CDR3. The CDR3 region has the DNA TGTGCCAGCAGCGCGGACAGGGGGACCGACAATGAGCAGTTCTTC. This gives the protein CASSADRGTDNEQFF. Together with reference TRBV5-5 and TRBJ2-1, the CDR3 gives the full variable domain: DAGVTQSPTHLIKTRGQQVTLRCSPISGHKSVSWYQQVLGQGPQFIFQYYEKEERGRGNFPDRFSARQFPNYSSELNVNALLLGDSALYLCASSADRGTDNEQFFGPGTRLTVL.

This clonotype was detected only a few times. The chain recombines TRBV15 with TRBJ2-5; D remains ambiguous. CDR1 is LNHNV and CDR2 is YYDKDF in the germline V gene (reference sequence). The CDR3 has 13 residues. Trimming left V 3 bases short and J 4 bases short, with 9 bases between. CDR3 nucleotide sequence: TGTGCCACCAGCAGTTTCTGGGGAGAGACCCAGTACTTC. Protein product: CATSSFWGETQYF. The full variable domain, its missing parts supplied by reference TRBV15 and TRBJ2-5, is DAMVIQNPRYQVTQFGKPVTLSCSQTLNHNVMYWYQQKSSQAPKLLFHYYDKDFNNEADTPDNFQSRRPNTSFCFLDIRSPGLGDTAMYLCATSSFWGETQYFGPGTRLLVL.

In this sample, this clonotype turned up a few times. The chain recombines TRBV7-6 with TRBJ2-7; D uncertain. Trimming removed 5 bases at V and 4 bases at J, with 12 bases between. This CDR3 spans 13 amino acids. The germline gives CDR1 SGHVS, CDR2 FNYEAQ. The CDR3 is CASSISPTYEQYV. The DNA of the CDR3 is TGTGCCAGCAGCATCTCACCTACGTACGAGCAGTACGTC.

This clonotype has ten or more counts. The chain joins TRBV7-8 to TRBJ2-5; 10 bases are a match to TRBD2. Germline CDR1 SGHVS, CDR2 FQNEAQ. CDR3 size: 15 residues. Losses at the gene ends were 4 bases for V and 4 bases for J; bases not matched to a gene: 6. CDR3: CASSSERGGRETQYF. CDR3 coding DNA: TGTGCCAGCAGCTCCGAGCGGGGGGGTAGAGAGACCCAGTACTTC.

The rearrangement links TRBV6-5 to TRBJ2-2; unclear D gene. The V end was cut by 5 bases, the J end by 7 bases, with 14 bases between. Germline-derived CDR1 and CDR2 are MNHEY and SVGAGI. The CDR3 sequence is 14 residues long. CDR3 protein: CASSTTHRGGELFF. As DNA, the CDR3 is TGTGCCAGCAGTACTACACACCGAGGCGGGGAGCTGTTTTTT.

The rearrangement joins TRBV29-1 to TRBJ2-2, with 7 nucleotides matching TRBD1. Germline assignment: CDR1 SQVTM and CDR2 ANQGSEA. This CDR3 is 13 amino acids long. With V trimmed by 7 bases and J by 1 base, 3 bases remained unmatched. Here the CDR3 reads CSARTGNTGELFF. The CDR3, as DNA: TGCAGCGCCCGGACAGGGAACACCGGGGAGCTGTTTTTT.

This chain uses TRBV7-2 with TRBJ2-2; D is ambiguous. CDR3 length: 15 amino acids. CDR1 is SGHTA, CDR2 FQGNSA, per germline. V was trimmed by 1 base and J by 6 bases, leaving 12 bases between them. CDR3 loop: CASSLDSTLAGELFF. The DNA for the CDR3 is TGTGCCAGCAGCTTAGACAGCACCCTGGCCGGGGAGCTGTTTTTT. The whole variable domain, remainder taken from reference TRBV7-2 and TRBJ2-2, is GAGVSQSPSNKVTEKGKDVELRCDPISGHTALYWYRQSLGQGLEFLIYFQGNSAPDKSGLPSDRFSAERTGGSVSTLTIQRTQQEDSAVYLCASSLDSTLAGELFFGEGSRLTVL.

This sequence joins TRBV9 and TRBJ2-2; 9 bases match TRBD1. This CDR3 is built from 15 residues. V lost 1 base to trimming and J lost 4 bases; unmatched junction nucleotides: 2. Germline V lookup: CDR1 SGDLS, CDR2 YYNGEE. CDR3 DNA sequence: TGTGCCAGCAGCGTACGGACAGGGGTCACCGGGGAGCTGTTTTTT. The encoded protein is CASSVRTGVTGELFF.

V and J are TRBV29-1 and TRBJ1-2; D gene unclear. V lost 3 bases and J lost 4, with 9 bases in between. Per the germline V gene, CDR1 is SQVTM and CDR2 is ANQGSEA. CDR3 length: 12 residues. The CDR3 DNA reads as TGCAGCGTTGAGCGGAGGTTCTATGGCTACACCTTC. Protein sequence: CSVERRFYGYTF. The complete variable domain, with remaining parts taken from reference TRBV29-1 and TRBJ1-2, reads SAVISQKPSRDICQRGTSLTIQCQVDSQVTMMFWYRQQPGQSLTLIATANQGSEATYESGFVIDKFPISRPNLTFSTLTVSNMSPEDSSIYLCSVERRFYGYTFGSGTRLTVV.

The V gene is TRBV20-1, the J gene TRBJ1-4; the D is unclear. Trimming removed 1 base at V and 5 bases at J, with 2 bases between. The germline CDR1 and CDR2 sequences are DFQATT and SNEGSKA (reference sequence). This CDR3 has 11 amino acids. This chain's CDR3 is CSARANEKLFF. The DNA of the CDR3 is TGCAGTGCTAGAGCCAATGAAAAACTGTTTTTT.

The chain employs TRBV4-3 and TRBJ2-3; 9 bases are shared with TRBD2. Germline lookup yields CDR1 LGHNA and CDR2 YSLEER. This CDR3 contains 16 residues. The J segment lost 8 bases and the V segment lost 0 bases, leaving 9 bases of the junction unmatched. CDR3 nucleotides: TGCGCCAGCAGCCAAGATCGGCGCGGGGGGGCCGGTACGCAGTATTTT. Residues: CASSQDRRGGAGTQYF.

This clonotype showed up many times. The genes are TRBV12-3 or TRBV12-4 and TRBJ1-5; the match to TRBD1 covers 7 bases. V lost 6 bases, J lost 6 bases, and 8 bases stayed unmatched. The CDR3 length is 14 residues. The DNA for the CDR3 is TGTGCCAGCAGACTGACAGGGAGGAGTCAGCCCCAGCATTTT. Its protein product is CASRLTGRSQPQHF.

In this sample, this clonotype turned up many times. The chain uses TRBV5-1 and TRBJ2-7; no reliable D call. The CDR3 runs 13 residues. The germline V gene encodes CDR1 SGHRS and CDR2 YFSETQ. V was clipped by 1 base and J by 2 bases, with 7 bases between them. The CDR3 DNA follows: TGCGCCAGCAGCTTGAGGTCGGCCTACGAGCAGTACTTC. Translation: CASSLRSAYEQYF.

The table lists this clonotype with a few counts. This sequence joins TRBV12-3 or TRBV12-4 and TRBJ1-1, with TRBD1 matching 7 bases. The CDR3 consists of 14 residues. V lost 6 bases to trimming and J lost 5 bases; unmatched junction nucleotides: 9. CDR3 sequence (DNA): TGTGCCAGCAGCCAGGGACAGTTGGGGACTGAAGCTTTCTTT. Its protein product is CASSQGQLGTEAFF.